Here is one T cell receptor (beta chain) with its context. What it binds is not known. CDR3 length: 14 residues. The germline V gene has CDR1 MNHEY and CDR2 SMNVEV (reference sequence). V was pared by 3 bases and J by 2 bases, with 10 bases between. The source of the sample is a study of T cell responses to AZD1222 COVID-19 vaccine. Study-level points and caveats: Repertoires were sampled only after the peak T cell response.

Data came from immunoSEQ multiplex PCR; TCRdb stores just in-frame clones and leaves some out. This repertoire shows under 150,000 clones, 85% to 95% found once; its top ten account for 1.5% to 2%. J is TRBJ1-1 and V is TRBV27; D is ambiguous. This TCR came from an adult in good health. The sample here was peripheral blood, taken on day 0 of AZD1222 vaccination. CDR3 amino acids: CASSLGQINTEAFF. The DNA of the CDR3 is TGTGCCAGCAGTTTGGGCCAGATTAACACTGAAGCTTTCTTT.